Each of the 6 T cell receptor beta chains below was sequenced from the same sample in a study of identifying expanded T cells in peripheral blood. TCRdb's copy holds only in-frame clones and misses some; the assay was immunoSEQ multiplex PCR. Here the sample spans approximately 79,000 clones, roughly nine tenths being singletons. The sequenced material came from blood. The receptors stem from a person aged 18-69 years in good health.

Concerning this clone itself: The same CDR3 is also encoded by other DNA sequences in this sample. The chain links TRBV2 to TRBJ2-1; 10 bases are a match to TRBD1. The CDR3 covers 15 residues. Germline trimming cut 3 bases from V and 3 bases from J; bases unmatched to any gene: 2. CDR1 and CDR2 (germline): SNHLY, FYNNEI. CDR3 DNA sequence: TGTGCCAGCAGTGACCGGGACAGGGGCTACAATGAGCAGTTCTTC. This codes for CASSDRDRGYNEQFF. Filled out from reference TRBV2 and TRBJ2-1, the complete variable domain reads EPEVTQTPSHQVTQMGQEVILRCVPISNHLYFYWYRQILGQKVEFLVSFYNNEISEKSEIFDDQFSVERPDGSNFTLKIRSTKLEDSAMYFCASSDRDRGYNEQFFGPGTRLTVL.

This sequence joins TRBV6-4 and TRBJ2-7; D might be TRBD2 (6 bases). From germline, CDR1 is MRHNA and CDR2 SNTAGT. This CDR3 region has 13 residues. Trimming left V 8 bases short and J 2 bases short, with 13 bases between. This CDR3 is CASVPGVAYEQYF. Here the CDR3 DNA reads TGTGCCAGCGTCCCGGGGGTCGCCTACGAGCAGTACTTC.

The CDR3 DNA follows: TGTGCCAGCAGCCTGGGGCCTTACAATGAGCAGTTCTTC. Protein sequence: CASSLGPYNEQFF. The rearrangement uses TRBV6-5 and TRBJ2-1, with D possibly being TRBD1 (5 bases). V was clipped by 6 bases and J by 4 bases, with 10 bases between them. Germline assignment: CDR1 MNHEY and CDR2 SVGAGI. This CDR3 contains 13 residues.

This chain connects TRBV28 to TRBJ2-1; D is unresolved. The CDR3 is 15 residues long. Looked up from germline, CDR1 is MDHEN and CDR2 is SYDVKM. Trimming stripped 6 bases from V and 7 bases from J, with 19 bases between. The CDR3 DNA sequence: TGTGCCAGCAGCTCCCCTACTAAGGTCTCGAATGAGCAGTTCTTC. It codes for CASSSPTKVSNEQFF.

V and J are TRBV5-1 and TRBJ1-1; 9 bases fit TRBD1. Germline V gene data show CDR1 as SGHRS and CDR2 as YFSETQ. CDR3 length equals 16 residues. Germline trimming cut 4 bases from V and 4 bases from J; bases unmatched to any gene: 11. DNA of the CDR3: TGCGCCAGCAGCAAATCGGACAGGGGCGAGGGCACTGAAGCTTTCTTT. Protein sequence: CASSKSDRGEGTEAFF.

This clone appeared once. V and J are TRBV30 and TRBJ2-2; D is ambiguous. The CDR3 has 12 residues. Germline V lookup: CDR1 GTSNPN, CDR2 SVGIG (reference sequence). The V end was cut by 4 bases, the J end by 7 bases, with 10 bases between. In DNA form, the CDR3 reads TGTGCCTGGACCACAAAAAACGGGGAGCTGTTTTTT. Translation gives CAWTTKNGELFF.